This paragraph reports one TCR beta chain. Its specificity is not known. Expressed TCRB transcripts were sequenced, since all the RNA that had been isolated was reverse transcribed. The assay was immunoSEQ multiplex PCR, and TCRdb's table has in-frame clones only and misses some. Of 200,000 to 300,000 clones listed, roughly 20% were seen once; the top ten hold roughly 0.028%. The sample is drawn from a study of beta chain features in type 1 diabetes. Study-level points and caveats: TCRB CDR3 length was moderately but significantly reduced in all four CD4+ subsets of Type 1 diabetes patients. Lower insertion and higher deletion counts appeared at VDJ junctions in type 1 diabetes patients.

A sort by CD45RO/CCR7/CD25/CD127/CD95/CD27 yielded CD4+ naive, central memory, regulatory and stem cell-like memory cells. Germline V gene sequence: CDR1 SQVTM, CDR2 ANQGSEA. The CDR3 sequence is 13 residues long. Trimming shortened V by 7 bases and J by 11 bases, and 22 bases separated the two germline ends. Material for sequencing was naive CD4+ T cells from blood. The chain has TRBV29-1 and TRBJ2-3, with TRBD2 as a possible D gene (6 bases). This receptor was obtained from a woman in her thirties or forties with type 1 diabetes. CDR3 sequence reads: CSGTGSRIGLQYF. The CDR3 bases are TGCAGCGGCACCGGGAGCCGGATTGGGTTGCAGTATTTT.